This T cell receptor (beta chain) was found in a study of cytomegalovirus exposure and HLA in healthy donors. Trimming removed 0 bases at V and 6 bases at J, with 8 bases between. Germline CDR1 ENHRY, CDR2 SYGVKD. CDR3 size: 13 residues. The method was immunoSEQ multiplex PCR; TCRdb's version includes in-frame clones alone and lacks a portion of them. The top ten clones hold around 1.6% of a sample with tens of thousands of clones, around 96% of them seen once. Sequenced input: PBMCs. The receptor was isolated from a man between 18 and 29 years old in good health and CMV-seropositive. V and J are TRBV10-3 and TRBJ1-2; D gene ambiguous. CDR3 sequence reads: CAISESGADGYTF. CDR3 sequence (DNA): TGTGCCATCAGTGAGTCGGGTGCGGATGGCTACACCTTC.